The 4 T cell receptor beta chains presented below share a single source sample, sequenced in a study of CD8+ T cells in alopecia areata. cDNA reverse transcribed from extracted RNA served as the sequencing template. Data came from immunoSEQ multiplex PCR; TCRdb stores just in-frame clones and leaves some out. The sample is made up of around 100,000 clones, none counted only once. The sample taken for sequencing was lesional skin. These receptors were collected from a C3H/HeJ mouse with alopecia areata. This strain's MHC haplotype is H2-k.

A word on this clone: Gene names refer to mouse genes. The CDR3 is cut off 4 residues early in the read; its end comes from the germline J gene. The V gene is TRBV13-3, the J gene TRBJ2-5, with 9 bases identical to TRBD2. There are 15 residues in the CDR3. CDR1 and CDR2 from the germline V gene are NNHDY and SYVADS. Unmatched junction bases numbered 4, after V lost 5 bases and J lost 0 bases. This CDR3 reads CASSPDWGNQDTQYF. The sequenced CDR3 bases are TGTGCCAGCAGCCCCGACTGGGGGAACCAAGAC.

This clone was found many times. The protein given in TCRdb and the translation of the DNA differ at residue 14, and the sequence presented here derives from the DNA. All gene names here are mouse names. The covered CDR3 bases are TGTGCCAGCAGTGATGCCTCGGGACAATATTCTGGAAATACG. Translation gives CASSDASGQYSGNT. The whole CDR3 sequence is CASSDASGQYSGNTLYF. This sequence joins TRBV13-3 and TRBJ1-3, with D possibly matching TRBD1 (6 bases). Read sequence stops 3 residues before the CDR3 end, and the germline J gene provides the missing end. CDR1 NNHDY and CDR2 SYVADS come from the germline V gene. The CDR3 sequence is 17 residues long. V was cut by 0 bases and J by 0 bases, with 13 bases left in between.

A remark on this clone: The gene names here belong to mouse. CDR3 region: CTCSDWGGMGAETLYF. The CDR3 DNA, read in part, is TGCACCTGCAGTGACTGGGGGGGAATGGGTGCAGAA. The gene calls are TRBV1 and TRBJ2-3; TRBD2 matches 10 bases. The read terminates 4 residues ahead of where the CDR3 ends, so the germline J gene completes it. Germline V gene sequence: CDR1 NSQYPW, CDR2 LRSPGD (reference sequence). This CDR3 is 16 amino acids long. After removal of 4 bases from V and 1 base from J, the junction contained 5 bases not matched to a gene.

This clone has at least ten counts. Genes and germline are mouse. The read ends 4 residues early relative to the CDR3; the germline J gene fills the gap. The chain uses TRBV1 and TRBJ2-1; D remains ambiguous. The CDR3 extends over 14 amino acids. The germline V and J ends were trimmed by 3 bases and 3 bases, with 9 bases remaining between them. Germline CDR1 is NSQYPW and CDR2 is LRSPGD (reference sequence). The CDR3 here is CTCSASHFYAEQFF. The CDR3 DNA, read in part, is TGCACCTGCAGTGCTTCCCATTTCTATGCT.